This TCR beta chain was captured in a study of sequential checkpoint blockade in melanoma. Whole-study context: Patients were randomized 1:1 to nivolumab-then-ipilimumab or ipilimumab-then-nivolumab first-line. Each arm's sequence ended with maintenance nivolumab.

Sample treatment: randomized to nivolumab then ipilimumab (arm A) or the reverse (arm B). Patients had received no earlier DNA-damaging chemotherapy. Live CD3+CD8+ CD19− CD56− cells were sorted from PBMCs. Per the germline V gene, CDR1 is SGHTA and CDR2 is FQGNSA. This CDR3 spans 15 amino acids. Trimming cost V 1 base and J 1 base, with 11 bases left between them. TCRdb's table, derived via immunoSEQ multiplex PCR, lists solely in-frame clones and lacks some. Here the sample spans some 9,300 clones, about three quarters being singletons. The TCR was taken from a human donor with melanoma. The sample consisted of CD8+ T cells sorted from blood (inferred from file names), taken from a patient given nivolumab and ipilimumab in sequence. J is TRBJ2-7 and V is TRBV7-2; possible D gene TRBD1, 6 bases. CDR3 region: CASSLEWGPSYEQYF. The CDR3 coding sequence is TGTGCCAGCAGCTTAGAGTGGGGGCCTTCCTACGAGCAGTACTTC.